The clone carrying this T cell receptor (beta chain) was counted only a few times. Its target is not known. These data come from a study of regulatory T cells in long-lasting Graves disease. Germline V lookup: CDR1 DFQATT, CDR2 SNEGSKA (reference sequence). Trimming removed 5 bases from V and 6 bases from J; junction bases left unmatched: 11. The length of the CDR3 is 16 residues. Stated time point: persistent/refractory GD, antithyroid drugs over 5 years with positive TRAb. RNA extracted from PBMCs served as the sequencing template. TCR beta libraries were built with iRepertoire HTBI primers and Arm-PCR of CDR3 regions. TCRdb reprocessed the multiplex PCR reads via MiXCR and lists one record per CDR3 protein. Here the sample spans a few hundred thousand distinct CDR3 sequences, 21% being singletons. General study results and limits: TCR diversity was lower in persistent Graves' patients (versus newly diagnosed ones).

The receptor comes from a female donor with Graves disease. The sample in question was peripheral blood mononuclear cells (PBMCs), obtained when the disease was refractory, from a patient treated with antithyroid drugs. The V and J genes are TRBV20-1 and TRBJ2-4; 12 positions match TRBD1. The CDR3 protein is CSAFAPGQGAGNIQYF. The CDR3 DNA is TGCAGTGCTTTCGCCCCGGGACAGGGGGCAGGAAACATTCAGTACTTC.